The 23 T cell receptor gamma chains listed next were all sequenced from one sample in a study of γδ T cells in repeated Plasmodium falciparum infection. TCRdb re-called clones from the multiplex PCR reads using CATT. Altogether around 25,000 gamma-chain clones are present, about 3% being singletons, with the ten largest covering approximately 33%. Vgamma9/Vdelta2+ and Vdelta2-negative gammadelta T cells were flow-sorted from PBMC for bulk sequencing. Specimen: gamma-delta T cells from blood. These receptors were taken from a pool of human donors (malaria-infected and uninfected, not separated).

This clone was observed at least ten times. This likely traces to a read error, being one base from a far larger clone. J is TRGJ1 or TRGJ2 and V is TRGV2. This CDR3 region has 12 residues. Germline CDR1 and CDR2: EGSNGY and YDSYNSKV. CDR3: CATWARGYKKLF. Written as DNA, the CDR3 is TGTGCCACCTGGGCCCGGGGTTATAAGAAGCTCTTT.

This clone was seen more than once but under ten times. For this DNA, TCRdb reports the protein of a much larger clone, which diverges at residue 2, most likely from a read error; the protein presented here is translated directly from the DNA. V is TRGV9 and J is TRGJ1 or TRGJ2. TCRdb supplies no J gene; here it was assigned by aligning the nucleotide sequence to germline. Germline lookup yields CDR1 GITISATS and CDR2 ISYDGTV (reference sequence). CDR3 length equals 14 residues. This CDR3 reads CTLWEVHPYYKKLF. In DNA, the CDR3 is TGTACCTTGTGGGAGGTGCATCCTTATTATAAGAAACTCTTT.

This clone has ten or more counts. The gene calls are TRGV3 and TRGJ1 or TRGJ2. After removal of 1 base from V and 1 base from J, the junction contained 4 bases not matched to a gene. The CDR3 has 14 residues. In germline, CDR1 is VTNTFY, CDR2 YDVSTARD (reference sequence). Here the CDR3 DNA reads TGTGCCACCTGGGACAGCCGTAATTATTATAAGAAACTCTTT. Its protein product is CATWDSRNYYKKLF.

The table lists this clone with a few counts. Since a far larger clone is one base different, this is likely a read error. It is unclear where the CDR3 begins or ends on the DNA, so no DNA is shown, and the CDR3 is as TCRdb lists it. Other DNA sequences from this sample encode an identical CDR3 as well. CDR3 sequence reads: CATWDRRRIIRNSLAVEQHWLSQVSIGRIQHF. V gene TRGV5 was called; the J gene was not. Germline values: CDR1 VINAFY, CDR2 YDVSNSKD. Both ends counted, the CDR3 spans 32 residues.

About this clone itself: A far larger clone is one base from this, pointing to a likely read error. The sample contains more than one DNA sequence encoding this CDR3. The chain couples TRGV9 to TRGJP. Since TCRdb gives no J gene, matching the DNA to germline was used here to assign it. Germline CDR1 is GITISATS and CDR2 is ISYDGTV (reference sequence). The CDR3 has 17 residues. CDR3 amino acids: CALWEAPQELGKKIKVF. CDR3 bases: TGTGCCCTGTGGGAGGCACCGCAAGAGTTGGGCAAAAAAATCAAGGTATTT.

With respect to this clone: The same CDR3 is also encoded by other DNA sequences in this sample. V is TRGV4 and J is TRGJ1 or TRGJ2. The J gene, absent from TCRdb, was called here by matching the DNA to germline. The V segment lost 1 base and the J segment 7 bases; nucleotides outside the gene matches: 13. The CDR3 runs to 15 residues. Germline CDR1 and CDR2: EGSTGY and YDSYTSSV. CDR3 nucleotide sequence: TGTGCCACCTGGGATGGAAGACCCGACCGCTATAAGAAACTCTTT. It translates to CATWDGRPDRYKKLF.

This clone appeared a few times. The mismatch at residue 15 between this DNA's translation and the TCRdb protein of a much larger clone likely reflects a read error; the protein shown is translated from the DNA. The chain links TRGV9 to TRGJP. As TCRdb names no J gene, one was assigned here on the basis of a DNA match to germline. Germline V CDR1 and CDR2: GITISATS, ISYDGTV (reference sequence). The CDR3 sequence is 20 residues long. CDR3 loop: CALWEVWSLLGELGRKIKVF. The CDR3 DNA reads TGTGCCTTGTGGGAGGTCTGGTCTCTATTAGGAGAGTTGGGCAGAAAAATCAAGGTATTT.

Worth noting for this clone: This is likely an artifact of a read error, given a far larger clone one base away. The DNA is left out, because the CDR3 cannot be placed on it with certainty; the CDR3 is given as TCRdb lists it. Other DNA sequences within the sample encode an identical CDR3. The V gene is listed as TRGV5; no J gene was called. From its first to its last residue, the CDR3 has 32 amino acids. Germline CDR1 VINAFY, CDR2 YDVSNSKD. CDR3 sequence reads: CATWDRRRIIRNSLAVEQHWLSQVSIGRIQHF.

This clone was counted ten times or more. Translating this DNA gives a protein that differs at residue 8 from the TCRdb one, which belongs to a much larger clone; a read error is likely, and the protein shown is this translation. This chain connects TRGV3 to TRGJ1 or TRGJ2. TCRdb lists no J gene, so it was determined here by aligning the DNA to germline. The V gene's germline CDR1 is VTNTFY and CDR2 YDVSTARD (reference sequence). CDR3 length: 12 amino acids. Trimming cost V 1 base and J 8 bases; bases outside gene matches: 5. The CDR3 nucleotides read TGTGCCACCTGGGACAGCAGTGATAAGAAACTCTTT. Its protein product is CATWDSSDKKLF.

This clone was picked up many times. The chain uses TRGV3 and TRGJ1 or TRGJ2. The CDR3 contains 12 residues. CDR1 VTNTFY and CDR2 YDVSTARD come from the germline V gene (reference sequence). Trimming cost V 3 bases and J 6 bases; bases outside gene matches: 5. The chain's CDR3 is CATWDLCYKKLF. The CDR3 nucleotides read TGTGCCACCTGGGACCTCTGTTATAAGAAACTCTTT.

This clone was seen repeatedly, ten times or more. The protein TCRdb lists belongs to a much larger clone and differs from this DNA's translation at residue 5, which points to a read error; the protein shown is made from the DNA. V is TRGV9 and J is TRGJ1 or TRGJ2. The J gene is absent in TCRdb and was assigned here via DNA matching to germline. Germline-derived CDR1 and CDR2 are GITISATS and ISYDGTV (reference sequence). The CDR3 loop spans 14 amino acids. This CDR3 is CALWGVQDYYKKLF. The CDR3 nucleotides are TGTGCCTTGTGGGGGGTGCAGGATTATTATAAGAAACTCTTT.

In this sample, this clone turned up many times. The sample contains more than one DNA sequence encoding this CDR3. This chain uses TRGV2 with TRGJ1 or TRGJ2. Germline loops: CDR1 EGSNGY, CDR2 YDSYNSKV. The CDR3 spans 14 residues. V lost 0 bases and J lost 4; bases outside the gene matches: 6. CDR3 in amino acids: CATWDGRSYYKKLF. CDR3 DNA: TGTGCCACCTGGGACGGGCGAAGCTATTATAAGAAACTCTTT.

This clone was seen at least ten times. TCRdb pairs this DNA with a much larger clone's protein that differs at residue 6, likely a read error; the protein shown was translated from the DNA. The rearrangement joins TRGV9 to TRGJ1 or TRGJ2. Looked up from germline, CDR1 is GITISATS and CDR2 is ISYDGTV (reference sequence). V gave up 5 bases and J gave up 8 bases; unmatched junction bases: 12. This CDR3 is built from 13 residues. CDR3 nucleotides: TGTGCCTTGTGGGGAGGGTATTACGATAAGAAACTCTTT. Translated, it gives CALWGGYYDKKLF.

This clone has at least ten counts. The protein that TCRdb holds for this DNA derives from a much larger clone and differs from the translated DNA at residue 6, which likely indicates a read error; the protein shown here is translated from the DNA. CDR3 sequence reads: CALWESPMSENYYKKLF. The CDR3 DNA reads TGTGCCTTGTGGGAGTCTCCGATGTCTGAGAATTATTATAAGAAACTCTTT. V usage is TRGV9 and J usage is TRGJ1 or TRGJ2. Germline matching of the DNA provided the J gene here, since TCRdb leaves it blank. Germline loops: CDR1 GITISATS, CDR2 ISYDGTV (reference sequence). The CDR3 is made up of 17 amino acids. The V segment lost 3 bases and the J segment 0 bases; nucleotides outside the gene matches: 14.

This clone was counted between two and nine times. It differs at one base from a far larger clone, so likely a read error. The V gene call reads TRGV9; no J gene was called. Per germline, CDR1 GITISATS and CDR2 ISYDGTV (reference sequence). The CDR3 is 13 residues long. CDR3 sequence (DNA): TGTGCCTTGTGGGCTGGGTATTATTATAAGAAACTCTTC. Its protein product is CALWAGYYYKKLF.

This clone appeared many times. TCRdb attributes to this sequence the protein of a much larger clone, which differs from the DNA translation at residue 8; a read error is likely, and the protein displayed is translated from the DNA. The chain uses TRGV9 and TRGJ1 or TRGJ2. The CDR3 runs to 12 residues. CDR1 is GITISATS, CDR2 ISYDGTV, per germline (reference sequence). Trimming cost V 3 bases and J 9 bases; bases outside gene matches: 8. The CDR3 bases are TGTGCCTTGTGGGAGCCGGGGGGTAAGAAACTCTTT. As protein: CALWEPGGKKLF.

This clone was recorded at least ten times. The protein that TCRdb holds for this DNA derives from a much larger clone and differs from the translated DNA at residue 5, which likely indicates a read error; the protein shown here is translated from the DNA. The genes are TRGV2 and TRGJ1 or TRGJ2. Since TCRdb gives no J gene, matching the DNA to germline was used here to assign it. This CDR3 spans 11 amino acids. Per the germline V gene, CDR1 is EGSNGY and CDR2 is YDSYNSKV. The CDR3 is CATWGGPEKLF. DNA for the CDR3: TGTGCCACCTGGGGCGGGCCGGAGAAACTCTTT.

There are many counts of this clone. V is TRGV5 and J is TRGJ1 or TRGJ2. Here the J gene came from matching the DNA to germline, since TCRdb omits it. The CDR3 extends over 15 amino acids. Germline CDR1 VINAFY, CDR2 YDVSNSKD. Losses at the gene ends were 0 bases for V and 0 bases for J; bases not matched to a gene: 5. CDR3 in amino acids: CATWDRQPNYYKKLF. In nucleotides, the CDR3 is TGTGCCACCTGGGACAGGCAGCCGAATTATTATAAGAAACTCTTT.

This clone was found many times. The TCRdb record carries a much larger clone's protein, which differs from this DNA's translation at residue 9; a read error is the likely cause, and the protein listed here is the DNA translation. This chain links TRGV9 with TRGJ1 or TRGJ2. Per germline, CDR1 GITISATS and CDR2 ISYDGTV (reference sequence). This CDR3 comprises 13 residues. DNA for the CDR3: TGTGCCTTGTGGGAGGTGCGTTATTGTAAGAAACTCTTT. The encoded protein is CALWEVRYCKKLF.

This clone was counted many times. The amino acid sequence in TCRdb belongs to a much larger clone and departs from this DNA's translation at residue 12, likely a sequencing read error; the sequence shown is translated from the DNA. The chain links TRGV3 to TRGJ1 or TRGJ2. Matching the DNA to germline supplied the J gene, which TCRdb does not give. Germline V gene lookup returns CDR1 VTNTFY and CDR2 YDVSTARD (reference sequence). The CDR3 runs to 15 residues. The CDR3 coding sequence is TGTGCCACCTGGGACATCACCCATGGAGTATATAGGAAACTCTTT. Its protein is CATWDITHGVYRKLF.

Many counts were recorded for this clone. With a much larger clone just one base away, this may be a read error. The sample carries other DNA sequences with the same CDR3. This chain joins TRGV4 and TRGJ1 or TRGJ2. The CDR3 covers 13 residues. In germline, CDR1 is EGSTGY, CDR2 YDSYTSSV. CDR3 sequence: CATWDRPYYKKLF. CDR3 nucleotide sequence: TGTGCCACCTGGGATAGACCTTATTATAAGAAGCTCTTT.

In this sample, this clone turned up many times. A single base separates this from a much larger clone, so it may be a read error. Other nucleotide sequences from this sample produce the same CDR3. The chain joins TRGV4 to TRGJ1 or TRGJ2. The CDR3 loop spans 12 amino acids. Germline loops: CDR1 EGSTGY, CDR2 YDSYTSSV. The CDR3 sequence: CATWAIYYKKLF. DNA for the CDR3: TGTGCCACTTGGGCGATTTATTATAAGAAACTCTTT.

This clone was observed a few times. The protein held in TCRdb is that of a much larger clone and does not match this DNA's translation at residue 3, likely because of a read error; the protein shown is translated from the DNA. The V call is TRGV9, the J call TRGJ1 or TRGJ2. Because TCRdb records no J gene, it was assigned here through a match of the DNA to germline. This CDR3 comprises 14 residues. Germline CDR1 reads GITISATS; CDR2 reads ISYDGTV (reference sequence). The CDR3 protein is CAMWEVHPYYKKLF. Written as DNA, the CDR3 is TGTGCCATGTGGGAGGTGCATCCTTATTATAAGAAACTCTTT.